These T cell receptor beta chains were read from a single sample in a study of blood T cell repertoires in COVID-19. Some clones are missing from TCRdb's copy, which holds only in-frame ones; the method was immunoSEQ multiplex PCR. There are about 200,000 clones in the sample; roughly 88% occur only once, and under 15% lies in the top ten. Sequences were obtained from peripheral blood. The receptors derive from a human donor in a cohort sampled during active COVID-19. CDR3s include the opening cysteine and the closing phenylalanine or tryptophan. The D gene is left open where the match is weak. Only part of the rows carry a size: once, few, many, or a class if the clone is expanded.

DNA	CDR3	D	size	V	J
TGTGCCAGCAGCTACAGGGTCCAAGAGACCCAGTACTTC	CASSYRVQETQYF	.	many	TRBV7-2	TRBJ2-5
TGTGCCAGCAGTTTACGTTCAGGGGATGGTACGCAGTATTTT	CASSLRSGDGTQYF	.	.	TRBV28	TRBJ2-3
TGTGCCAGCAGTCGGACTAGCGGCCTCTACAATGAGCAGTTCTTC	CASSRTSGLYNEQFF	TRBD2	.	TRBV2	TRBJ2-1
TGTGCCAGCAGTCCACAGGACAGGGCGACCAAAAACATTCAGTACTTC	CASSPQDRATKNIQYF	TRBD1	.	TRBV28	TRBJ2-4
TGTGCCAGCTCACCAGAGGCCTTAAATCAGCCCCAGCATTTT	CASSPEALNQPQHF	.	.	TRBV18	TRBJ1-5
TGTGCCAGCTCCCCGGGGGGAAGGGTGAACACTGAAGCTTTCTTT	CASSPGGRVNTEAFF	.	few	TRBV18	TRBJ1-1
TGTGCCAGCGGGGCCCGGGAGAGCAATCAGCCCCAGCATTTT	CASGARESNQPQHF	.	.	TRBV6-5	TRBJ1-5
TGTGCCAGTAGTACCAGGACAGGGCACACCGGGGAGCTGTTTTTT	CASSTRTGHTGELFF	TRBD1	.	TRBV19	TRBJ2-2
TGTGCCAGCAGTCCAGAGGGACAGGGCAGAAACTATGGCTACACCTTC	CASSPEGQGRNYGYTF	TRBD1	.	TRBV28	TRBJ1-2
TGTGCCAGCACGGAACACAGGGCCAACTATGGCTACACCTTC	CASTEHRANYGYTF	.	.	TRBV9	TRBJ1-2
TGTGCCAGCAGCTTAGGAGCAGGGGGTGGCACAGATACGCAGTATTTT	CASSLGAGGGTDTQYF	TRBD1	.	TRBV7-8	TRBJ2-3
TGTGCCAGCAGTTACTCGGGACAGGGTTCTTACGAGCAGTACTTC	CASSYSGQGSYEQYF	TRBD1	.	TRBV6-5	TRBJ2-7
TGTGCCAGCGAAGGACAGGGGGCCATCAGCTATAATTCACCCCTCCACTTT	CASEGQGAISYNSPLHF	TRBD1	.	TRBV28	TRBJ1-6
TGTGCCAGCAGCTTTGGCGGGGTGGAGCAGTACTTC	CASSFGGVEQYF	.	.	TRBV7-2	TRBJ2-7
TGTGCCAGCAGGGGGACTAGCGGTATTTACGAGCAGTACTTC	CASRGTSGIYEQYF	TRBD2	.	TRBV28	TRBJ2-7
TGTGCCAGTAGTACGACTACCAGCACGCAGTATTTT	CASSTTTSTQYF	.	.	TRBV19	TRBJ2-3